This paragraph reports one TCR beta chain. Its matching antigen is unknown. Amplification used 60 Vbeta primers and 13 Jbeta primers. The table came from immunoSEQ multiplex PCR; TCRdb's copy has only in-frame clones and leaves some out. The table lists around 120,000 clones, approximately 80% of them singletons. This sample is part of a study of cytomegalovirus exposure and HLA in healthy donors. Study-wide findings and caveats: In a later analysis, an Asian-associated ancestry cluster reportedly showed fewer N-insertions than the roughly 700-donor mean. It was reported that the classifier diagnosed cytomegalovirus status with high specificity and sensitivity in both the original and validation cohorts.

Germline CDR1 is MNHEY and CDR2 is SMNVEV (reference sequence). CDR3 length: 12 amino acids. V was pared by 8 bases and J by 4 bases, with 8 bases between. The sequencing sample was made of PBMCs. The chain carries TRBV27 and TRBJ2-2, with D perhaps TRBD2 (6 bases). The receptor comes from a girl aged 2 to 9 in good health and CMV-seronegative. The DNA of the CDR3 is TGTGCCAGCCGGAGGGGCACCGGGGAGCTGTTTTTT. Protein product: CASRRGTGELFF.